The following is a T cell receptor (beta chain) sequence with its context. The CDR3 runs 15 residues. In germline, CDR1 is SGHNT, CDR2 YYREEE (reference sequence). Trimming removed 0 bases from V and 4 bases from J, with 13 bases in between. The source of the sample is a study of blood T cell repertoires in COVID-19. The overall study: There were acute and convalescent COVID-19 samples, and they came from the United States, Italy and Spain. Sample material is recorded as cDNA or gDNA derived from T cells, B-cell-depleted T cells, or PBMCs.

Study processing details: Nucleated cell counts were estimated from reference gene primer amplification. Profiling relied on immunoSEQ multiplex PCR, and the TCRdb table lists in-frame clones only, not all of them. V, J and clone size are taken as reported in that table, and D and trimming were inferred from the DNA itself. Here the sample spans tens of thousands of clones, 75% to 90% being singletons. Sequenced input: peripheral blood. This chain links TRBV5-4 with TRBJ1-2, with D possibly being TRBD1 (5 bases). The sequence was obtained from an elderly woman with acute or convalescent COVID-19. CDR3 amino acids: CASSLAVREGYGYTF. DNA for the CDR3: TGTGCCAGCAGCTTGGCCGTCAGGGAGGGCTATGGCTACACCTTC.